Described below is a single TCR beta chain sequence and its context. The antigen it recognizes is unknown. No per-base quality is available; no much larger clone lies one base away. The CDR3 runs 14 residues from the cysteine to the phenylalanine. The DNA shown is the 42-base CDR3, in frame from base 1. V drops 0 bases and J drops 0 bases, leaving 5 bases in between. The germline V gene provides CDR1 SGDLS and CDR2 YYNGEE. Graves' hyperthyroidism was defined as stable when no progression to ophthalmopathy occurred over 18 months of follow-up. The hyperthyroidism patients were between 18 and 65 years old and newly diagnosed, with a disease duration of less than 2 months. The study excluded patients with uncontrolled infections, other autoimmune diseases, pregnancy or lactation. Diagnoses relied on clinical symptoms, serum thyroxine and TRAb, thyroid ultrasound and orbital computed tomography. Ficoll-Paque density gradient centrifugation was used to isolate PBMCs from about 10 ml of fresh peripheral blood. Total RNA was extracted with Trizol reagent, and quality was checked on an Agilent 2100 Bioanalyzer.

The entry originates in a study of T cells in Graves' hyperthyroidism and ophthalmopathy (dated by TCRdb to about 2019). A note on the overall study: Peripheral blood was collected at initial diagnosis, before any treatment. After blood sampling, hyperthyroidism patients were treated with methimazole at a starting dose of 30 mg daily, and ophthalmopathy patients were treated with high-dose intravenous methylprednisolone. Prospective prediction of ophthalmopathy was tested in an independent validation cohort of 18 to 20 hyperthyroidism patients and around 16 patients who later progressed to ophthalmopathy. The approximately 98 discovery patients were randomly divided into training and test sets at a 7:3 ratio. In addition, the study compared T-cell repertoires in thyroid tissue and in blood from about six Graves' hyperthyroidism patients. To identify distinguishing TCR V-J signatures, a discovery cohort of about 100 patients was used, comprising 40 to 45 with Graves' ophthalmopathy and 57 with stable Graves' hyperthyroidism. TCR Vbeta CDR3 sequencing of 120 to 150 peripheral blood samples (roughly 41 ophthalmopathy, 75 hyperthyroidism and 17 progressor patients) is reported in the paper. General conclusions and limits of the study: No statistical method was used to set the sample size in advance, and investigators knew the group allocation. A model built on a 13 V-J signature distinguished ophthalmopathy from stable hyperthyroidism, reaching around 90% sensitivity and about 81% specificity in cross-validation and 80%/75% in testing. Blood samples also contained most of the expanded thyroid clonotypes (frequency above 0.001), which suggests that blood repertoires may reflect thyroid immune responses. In validation, progression to ophthalmopathy was predicted by the model with 70% to 71% sensitivity and approximately 78% specificity, a median of 6.5 months before onset.

TCR beta CDR3 regions were amplified from RNA transcripts. For the first round of RT-PCR on the TCR CDR3, the HTBI primer set was used together with the Qiagen OneStep RT-PCR kit. Libraries were constructed in a second round of multiplex PCR, after which size selection and purification were carried out. Libraries were sequenced paired-end with 100 bp reads on an Illumina HiSeq2000. In the paper's pipeline: SOAPnuke was used to process the raw data, removing reads that contained adapters or uncalled bases, had a mean Phred below 15, or lacked an exact match to the constant primer or identifier. COPE v1.2.5 was used to merge the high-quality paired reads, and each unique nucleotide sequence was defined as a clonotype. Clonotypes were aligned to IMGT TRBV, TRBD and TRBJ reference segments using MiTCR v1.1. The analysis was restricted to V-J combinations with a frequency above 0.0001, which together covered approximately 99% of the repertoires. A TCS score was defined as the ratio between F50 (clonal expansion) and ExV (chaos), using BLOSUM62-based TCRdist between CDR3 peptides within each V-J. Welch's t-statistics and random forest reduced 450 to 600 V-J features to 10 to 15, which were used in a naive Bayes classifier (R e1071). Starting from the raw public reads, TCRdb applied fastp trimming at Q25, assembled clones with MiXCR and retained in-frame beta chains. Rows merge per CDR3 protein into single entries with the most common DNA and genes. TCRdb's processing, not the authors', yielded these V and J calls. The table for this sample lists 200,000 to 250,000 distinct CDR3 sequences; about 15% of them were counted only once. The ten most abundant clones make up around 50% of the sample.

This clonotype was obtained from a man aged 45-60 years with Graves' hyperthyroidism. The sequence joins TRBV9 to TRBJ2-3; too little of a D gene remains to name it. Material: blood. The CDR3 has the sequence CASSVDVSTDTQYF. The bases are TGTGCCAGCAGCGTAGACGTCAGCACAGATACGCAGTATTTT.